Presented here are 11 T cell receptor beta chains from one specimen sequenced in a study of glioma-infiltrating T cells. The iRepertoire nested amplicon-rescue multiplex PCR amplified TCR alpha and beta CDR3s from RNA. Each CDR3 protein is one row after TCRdb ran MiXCR on the multiplex PCR reads. Counted here are 400,000 or so distinct CDR3 sequences, 35% to 45% occurring once; the ten biggest clones make up around 11%. Sequenced input: glioma tissue, nonneoplastic brain tissue, or PBMCs (not recorded which). Receptors originate from a human donor with low-grade glioma or glioblastoma, undergoing nonglioma brain surgery, or in good health (not recorded which).

This clonotype was found a few times. The chain couples TRBV7-2 to TRBJ2-5; 9 bases are a match to TRBD2. Germline lookup yields CDR1 SGHTA and CDR2 FQGNSA. This CDR3 contains 15 residues. After removal of 5 bases from V and 5 bases from J, the junction contained 9 bases not matched to a gene. The CDR3 bases are TGTGCCAGCAGCCGAGGACTAGCGAGAGGGGAGACCCAGTACTTC. Its protein is CASSRGLARGETQYF.

For the CDR3, the DNA is TGTGCCAGCAGCTCCGGGGGTGGGCCCCAGCATTTT. Translated: CASSSGGGPQHF. This sequence joins TRBV5-4 and TRBJ1-5; possible D gene TRBD1, 5 bases. The CDR3 is 12 amino acids. Germline V gene sequence: CDR1 SGHNT, CDR2 YYREEE (reference sequence). V lost 3 bases and J 9 bases, leaving 10 bases between the germline ends.

This clonotype was counted between two and nine times. J is TRBJ2-1 and V is TRBV7-9; D remains unclear. The CDR3 has 13 amino acids. V shed 6 bases and J shed 7 bases, with 13 bases lying between them. Germline V gene lookup returns CDR1 SEHNR and CDR2 FQNEAQ (reference sequence). The CDR3 is CASRQRSGNEQFF. The DNA for the CDR3 is TGTGCCAGCAGACAAAGGTCCGGGAATGAGCAGTTCTTC.

Concerning this clonotype itself: Because it lacks the conserved phenylalanine or tryptophan at the end, this CDR3 is likely a read error. The genes are TRBV27 and TRBJ2-5; TRBD1 might be the D (6 bases). The CDR3 has 13 amino acids. Looked up from germline, CDR1 is MNHEY and CDR2 is SMNVEV (reference sequence). V was trimmed by 4 bases and J by 4 bases, leaving 10 bases between them. CDR3 sequence reads: CASSYVRGETQYL. Written as DNA, the CDR3 is TGTGCCAGCAGTTACGTCAGGGGAGAGACCCAGTACTTA.

This clonotype was observed many times. The chain uses TRBV6-2 or TRBV6-3 and TRBJ2-2; 7 bases line up with TRBD2. This CDR3 region has 17 residues. Germline CDR1 is MNHEY and CDR2 is SVGEGT. The J segment lost 0 bases and the V segment lost 6 bases, leaving 10 bases of the junction unmatched. CDR3: CASSRPTSTSNTGELFF. The CDR3 DNA reads as TGTGCCAGCAGCCGTCCGACTAGCACTTCGAACACCGGGGAGCTGTTTTTT.

This rearrangement joins TRBV4-1 to TRBJ2-7; TRBD1 or TRBD2 may be the D gene (8 bases each). CDR3 length: 21 amino acids. Trimming cost V 0 bases and J 2 bases, with 29 bases left between them. In germline, CDR1 is MGHRA, CDR2 YSYEKL. The CDR3 region has the DNA TGCGCCAGCAGCCAAGATCTACCCCCGAGGACAGGGATTAGCGGGACCTACGAGCAGTACTTC. Residues: CASSQDLPPRTGISGTYEQYF.

A note on this clonotype: A read error may be the cause here, since a much bigger clone is one base away. The V call is TRBV6-2 or TRBV6-3, the J call TRBJ2-1; D is possibly TRBD1 (5 bases). Looked up from germline, CDR1 is MNHEY and CDR2 is SVGEGT. This CDR3 is built from 14 residues. CDR3 protein: CASRRGQGGNEKFF. The CDR3 DNA follows: TGTGCCAGCAGACGCGGCCAGGGTGGTAATGAGAAGTTCTTC.

Ten or more counts support this clonotype. The genes are TRBV27 and TRBJ1-4; D is perhaps TRBD1 (5 bases). Germline loops: CDR1 MNHEY, CDR2 SMNVEV (reference sequence). The CDR3 has 15 amino acids. The germline V and J ends were trimmed by 5 bases and 8 bases, with 18 bases remaining between them. The CDR3 region has the DNA TGTGCCAGCAGTCCTCAGGGAGTTCTAAGGGAAAAACTGTTTTTT. Residues: CASSPQGVLREKLFF.

This clonotype was found a few times. The gene calls are TRBV27 and TRBJ2-3, with 9 bases identical to TRBD2. Trimming at V came to 7 bases and at J to 4 bases, leaving 12 bases not matched to a gene. Germline assignment: CDR1 MNHEY and CDR2 SMNVEV (reference sequence). The CDR3 contains 16 residues. The CDR3 spells CASTLLAGRGPDTQYF. The CDR3 region has the DNA TGTGCCAGCACCTTACTAGCGGGCCGTGGGCCAGATACGCAGTATTTT.

A remark on this clonotype: Relative to the germline gene, one junction end is altered; a read error may explain this. The chain recombines TRBV28 with TRBJ2-1, with D unresolved. The germline V gene has CDR1 MDHEN and CDR2 SYDVKM. The CDR3 contains 17 residues. CDR3 in DNA: TGTGCCACCAGTCCACCCGCTTTCTCCCCCTCCCACGATGAGCAGTTCTTC. The encoded protein is CATSPPAFSPSHDEQFF.

The table lists this clonotype with a few counts. CDR3 DNA sequence: TGTGCCAGCAGTTTTAACCCGGGCACAGATACGCAGTATTTT. Translation gives CASSFNPGTDTQYF. V gene TRBV28 combines with J gene TRBJ2-3; the D is unclear. V was pared by 3 bases and J by 1 base, with 8 bases between. CDR1 MDHEN and CDR2 SYDVKM come from the germline V gene. This CDR3 comprises 14 residues.